This T cell receptor (beta chain) was sequenced during a study of cytomegalovirus exposure and HLA in healthy donors. The germline CDR1 and CDR2 sequences are SNHLY and FYNNEI. This CDR3 has 14 residues. After removal of 9 bases from V and 6 bases from J, the junction contained 11 bases not matched to a gene. PCR amplification relied on 60 Vbeta primers (plus 13 Jbeta primers). Sequenced by immunoSEQ multiplex PCR; TCRdb stores in-frame clones only, minus some. The ten top clones account for around 0.7%, within a sample of some 200,000 clones. Sequenced sample: PBMCs. The genes are TRBV2 and TRBJ2-3, with 8 bases aligning to TRBD1. This TCR came from a boy aged 5-17 years in good health and CMV-seronegative. CDR3 loop: CASRTGLNTDTQYF. The CDR3 nucleotides are TGTGCCAGTAGGACAGGGCTAAATACCGATACGCAGTATTTT.